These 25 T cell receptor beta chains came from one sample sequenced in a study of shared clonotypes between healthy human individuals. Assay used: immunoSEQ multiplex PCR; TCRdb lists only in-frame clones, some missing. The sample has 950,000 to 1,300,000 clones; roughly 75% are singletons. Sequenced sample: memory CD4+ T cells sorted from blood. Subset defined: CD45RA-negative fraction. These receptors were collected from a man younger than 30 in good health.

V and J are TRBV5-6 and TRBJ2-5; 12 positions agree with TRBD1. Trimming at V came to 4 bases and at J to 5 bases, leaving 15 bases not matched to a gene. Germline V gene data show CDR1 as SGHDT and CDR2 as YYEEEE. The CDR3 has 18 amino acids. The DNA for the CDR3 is TGTGCCAGCAGCCCTGGGACAGGGGGCGCTATGTCGAGTGAGACCCAGTACTTC. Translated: CASSPGTGGAMSSETQYF.

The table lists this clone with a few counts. CDR3 sequence (DNA): TGTGCCAGCAGCAGTACTTCCCCCATAAGTTACGAGCAGTACTTC. As protein: CASSSTSPISYEQYF. This chain uses TRBV14 with TRBJ2-7; unclear D gene. CDR3 length: 15 amino acids. V was clipped by 5 bases and J by 4 bases, with 18 bases between them. Germline V lookup: CDR1 SGHDN, CDR2 FVKESK.

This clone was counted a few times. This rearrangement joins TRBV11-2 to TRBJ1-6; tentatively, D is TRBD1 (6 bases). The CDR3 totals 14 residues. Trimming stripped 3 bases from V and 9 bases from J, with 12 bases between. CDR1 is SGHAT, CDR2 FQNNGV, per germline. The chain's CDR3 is CASSLTGRFSPLHF. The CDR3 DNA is TGTGCCAGCAGCTTGACAGGACGATTTTCACCCCTCCACTTT.

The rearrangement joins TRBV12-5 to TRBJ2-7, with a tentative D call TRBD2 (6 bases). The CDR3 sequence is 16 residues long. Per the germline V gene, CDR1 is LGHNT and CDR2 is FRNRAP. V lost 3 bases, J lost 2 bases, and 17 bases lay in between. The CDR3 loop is CASGLGDSKQTYEQYF. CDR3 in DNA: TGTGCTAGTGGTTTAGGGGACTCGAAGCAAACCTACGAGCAGTACTTC.

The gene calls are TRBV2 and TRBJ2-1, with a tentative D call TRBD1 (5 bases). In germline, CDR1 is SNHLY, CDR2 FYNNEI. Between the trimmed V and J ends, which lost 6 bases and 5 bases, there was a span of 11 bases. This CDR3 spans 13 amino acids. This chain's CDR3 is CASRGAVHNEQFF. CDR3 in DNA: TGTGCCAGCAGAGGGGCCGTCCACAATGAGCAGTTCTTC.

CDR3 nucleotide sequence: TGTGCCAGCAGTACCCTCCAGGAAACGAATTCTGGCTACACCTTC. Its protein product is CASSTLQETNSGYTF. This chain uses TRBV6-5 with TRBJ1-2; unclear D gene. The CDR3 is 15 amino acids. Trimming shortened V by 5 bases and J by 7 bases, and 20 bases separated the two germline ends. CDR1 is MNHEY, CDR2 SVGAGI, per germline.

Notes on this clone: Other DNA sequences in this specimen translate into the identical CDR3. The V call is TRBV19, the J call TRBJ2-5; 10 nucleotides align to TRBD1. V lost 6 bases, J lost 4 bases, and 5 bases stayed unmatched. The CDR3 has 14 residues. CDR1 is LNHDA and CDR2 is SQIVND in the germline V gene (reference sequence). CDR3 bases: TGTGCCAGTAGCGACAGGGGGCTGGGAGAGACCCAGTACTTC. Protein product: CASSDRGLGETQYF.

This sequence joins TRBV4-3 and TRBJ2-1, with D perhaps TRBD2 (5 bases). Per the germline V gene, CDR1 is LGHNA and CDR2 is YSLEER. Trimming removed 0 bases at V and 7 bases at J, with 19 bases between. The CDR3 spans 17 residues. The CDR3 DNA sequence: TGCGCCAGCAGCCAAGATGTTCTAGAGGGAGAAGGGAATGAGCAGTTCTTC. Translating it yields CASSQDVLEGEGNEQFF.

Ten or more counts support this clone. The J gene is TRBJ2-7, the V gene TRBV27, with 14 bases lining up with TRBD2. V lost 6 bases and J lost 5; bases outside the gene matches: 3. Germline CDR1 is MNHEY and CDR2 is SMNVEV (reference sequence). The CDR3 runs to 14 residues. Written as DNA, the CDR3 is TGTGCCAGCAGGGGGACTAGCGGGAGCCACGAGCAGTACTTC. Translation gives CASRGTSGSHEQYF.

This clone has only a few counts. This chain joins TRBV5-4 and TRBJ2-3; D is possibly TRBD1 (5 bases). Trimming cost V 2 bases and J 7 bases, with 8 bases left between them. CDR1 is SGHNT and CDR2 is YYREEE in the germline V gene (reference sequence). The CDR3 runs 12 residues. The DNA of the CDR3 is TGTGCCAGCAGCTTCGACAGAAATACGCAGTATTTT. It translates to CASSFDRNTQYF.

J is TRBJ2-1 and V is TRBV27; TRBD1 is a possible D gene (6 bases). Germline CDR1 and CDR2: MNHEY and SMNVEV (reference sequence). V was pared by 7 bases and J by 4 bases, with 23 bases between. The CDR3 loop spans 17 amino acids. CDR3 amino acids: CASTRRKGEIRYNEQFF. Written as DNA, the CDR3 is TGTGCCAGCACCCGGCGGAAGGGGGAAATAAGGTACAATGAGCAGTTCTTC.

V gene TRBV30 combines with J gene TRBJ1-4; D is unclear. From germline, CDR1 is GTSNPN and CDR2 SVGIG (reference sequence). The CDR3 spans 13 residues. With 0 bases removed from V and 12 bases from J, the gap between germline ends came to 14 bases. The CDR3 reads CAWSVRRFGELFF. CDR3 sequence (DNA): TGTGCCTGGAGTGTACGGCGCTTCGGGGAACTGTTTTTT.

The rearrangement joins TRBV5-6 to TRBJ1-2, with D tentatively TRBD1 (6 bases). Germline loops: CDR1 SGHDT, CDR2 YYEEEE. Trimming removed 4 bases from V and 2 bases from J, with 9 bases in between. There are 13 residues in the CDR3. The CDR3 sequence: CASSVDRNYGYTF. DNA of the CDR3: TGTGCCAGCAGCGTTGACAGGAACTATGGCTACACCTTC.

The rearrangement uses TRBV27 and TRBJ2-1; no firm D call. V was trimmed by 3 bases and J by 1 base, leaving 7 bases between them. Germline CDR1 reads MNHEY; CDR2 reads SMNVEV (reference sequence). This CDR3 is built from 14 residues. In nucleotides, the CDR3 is TGTGCCAGCAGTTTTCGACGTTCCTACAATGAGCAGTTCTTC. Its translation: CASSFRRSYNEQFF.

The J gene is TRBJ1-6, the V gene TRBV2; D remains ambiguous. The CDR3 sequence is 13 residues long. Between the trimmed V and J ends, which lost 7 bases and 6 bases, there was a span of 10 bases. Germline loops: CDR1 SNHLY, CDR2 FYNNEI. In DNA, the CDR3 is TGTGCCAGCACCCTTCAAGCTAATTCACCCCTCCACTTT. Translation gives CASTLQANSPLHF.

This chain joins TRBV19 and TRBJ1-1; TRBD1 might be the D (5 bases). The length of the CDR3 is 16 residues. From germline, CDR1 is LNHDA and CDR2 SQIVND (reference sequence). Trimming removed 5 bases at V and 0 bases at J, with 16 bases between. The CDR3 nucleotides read TGTGCCAGTAGTGAAGGCTGGGGGGTCATGAACACTGAAGCTTTCTTT. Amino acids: CASSEGWGVMNTEAFF.

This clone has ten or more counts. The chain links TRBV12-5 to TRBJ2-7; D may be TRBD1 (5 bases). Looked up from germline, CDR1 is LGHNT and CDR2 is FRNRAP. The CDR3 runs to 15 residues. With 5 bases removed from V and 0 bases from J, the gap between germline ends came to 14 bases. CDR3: CASGPQAGPSYEQYF. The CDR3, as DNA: TGTGCTAGTGGTCCACAGGCAGGGCCCTCCTACGAGCAGTACTTC.

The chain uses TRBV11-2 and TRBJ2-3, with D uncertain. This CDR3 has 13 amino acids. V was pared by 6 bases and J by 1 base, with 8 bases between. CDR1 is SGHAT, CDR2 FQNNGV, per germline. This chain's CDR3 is CASRYPGTDTQYF. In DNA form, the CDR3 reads TGTGCCAGCAGATACCCTGGCACAGATACGCAGTATTTT.

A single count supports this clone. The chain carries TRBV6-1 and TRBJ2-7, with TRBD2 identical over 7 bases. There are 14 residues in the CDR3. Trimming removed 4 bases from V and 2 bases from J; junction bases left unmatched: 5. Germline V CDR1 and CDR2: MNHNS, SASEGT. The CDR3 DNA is TGTGCCAGCAGTGCGGGGGGAATGACCTACGAGCAGTACTTC. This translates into CASSAGGMTYEQYF.

CDR3 sequence reads: CAWREDGNSPLHF. The DNA for the CDR3 is TGTGCCTGGAGGGAAGACGGTAATTCACCCCTCCACTTT. J is TRBJ1-6 and V is TRBV30; D remains ambiguous. This CDR3 comprises 13 residues. Germline loops: CDR1 GTSNPN, CDR2 SVGIG (reference sequence). Deletions cut 3 bases from V and 6 bases from J, with 9 bases between.

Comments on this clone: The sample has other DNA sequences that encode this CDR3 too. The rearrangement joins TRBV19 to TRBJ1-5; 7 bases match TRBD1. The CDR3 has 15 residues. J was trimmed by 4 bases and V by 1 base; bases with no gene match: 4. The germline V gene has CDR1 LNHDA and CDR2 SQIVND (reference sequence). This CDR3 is CASSIGGGQNQPQHF. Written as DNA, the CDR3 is TGTGCCAGTAGTATAGGAGGGGGCCAAAATCAGCCCCAGCATTTT.

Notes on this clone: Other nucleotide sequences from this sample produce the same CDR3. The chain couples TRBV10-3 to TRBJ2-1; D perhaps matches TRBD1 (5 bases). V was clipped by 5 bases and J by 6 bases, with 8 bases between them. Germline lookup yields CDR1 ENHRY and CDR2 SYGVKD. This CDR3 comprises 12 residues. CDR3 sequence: CAISTQGNEQFF. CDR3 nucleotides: TGTGCCATCAGTACCCAGGGCAATGAGCAGTTCTTC.

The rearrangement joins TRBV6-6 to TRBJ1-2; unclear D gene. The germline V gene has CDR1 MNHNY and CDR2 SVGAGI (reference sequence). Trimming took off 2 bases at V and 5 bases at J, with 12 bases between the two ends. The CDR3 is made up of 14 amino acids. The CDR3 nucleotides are TGTGCCAGCAGTTACCCGGACCGCTTTTATGGCTACACCTTC. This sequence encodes CASSYPDRFYGYTF.

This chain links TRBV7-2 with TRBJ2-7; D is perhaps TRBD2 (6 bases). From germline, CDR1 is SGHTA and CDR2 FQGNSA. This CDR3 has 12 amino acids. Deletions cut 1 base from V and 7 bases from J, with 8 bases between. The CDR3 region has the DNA TGTGCCAGCAGCTTAGGTCGGGGGGAGCAGTACTTC. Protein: CASSLGRGEQYF.

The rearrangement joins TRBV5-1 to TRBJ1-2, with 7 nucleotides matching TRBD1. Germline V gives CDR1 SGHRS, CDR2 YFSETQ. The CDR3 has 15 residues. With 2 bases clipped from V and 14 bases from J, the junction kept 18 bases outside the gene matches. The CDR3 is CASSLGQGTASDRTF. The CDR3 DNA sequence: TGCGCCAGCAGCTTAGGTCAAGGGACAGCTTCGGATAGGACCTTC.